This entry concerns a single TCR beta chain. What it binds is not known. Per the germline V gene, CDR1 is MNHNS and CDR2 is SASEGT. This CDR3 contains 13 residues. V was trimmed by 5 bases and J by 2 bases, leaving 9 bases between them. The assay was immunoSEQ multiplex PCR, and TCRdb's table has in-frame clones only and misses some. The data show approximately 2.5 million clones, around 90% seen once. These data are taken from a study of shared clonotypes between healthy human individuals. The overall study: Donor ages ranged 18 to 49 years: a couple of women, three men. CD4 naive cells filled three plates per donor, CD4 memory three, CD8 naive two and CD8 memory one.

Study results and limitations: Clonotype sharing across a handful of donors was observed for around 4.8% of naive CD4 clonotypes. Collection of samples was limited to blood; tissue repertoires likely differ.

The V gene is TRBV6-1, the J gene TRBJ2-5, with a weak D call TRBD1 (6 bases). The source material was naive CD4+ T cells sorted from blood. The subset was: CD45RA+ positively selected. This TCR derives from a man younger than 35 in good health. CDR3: CASSQGSQETQYF. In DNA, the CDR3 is TGTGCCAGCAGTCAGGGGAGTCAAGAGACCCAGTACTTC.